The source of this T cell receptor (beta chain) is a study of T cells in Graves' hyperthyroidism and ophthalmopathy (dated by TCRdb to the late 2010s). With regard to the full study: Peripheral blood was collected at initial diagnosis, before any treatment. To identify TCR V-J signatures that set the groups apart, the researchers used a discovery cohort of about a hundred patients, made up of 43 with Graves' ophthalmopathy and 57 with stable Graves' hyperthyroidism. Whether ophthalmopathy could be predicted prospectively was tested in an independent validation cohort made up of about 18 hyperthyroidism patients plus 17 patients who later progressed to ophthalmopathy. The 75 to 100 discovery patients were randomly divided into training and test sets at a 7:3 ratio. The study also compared thyroid tissue and blood T-cell repertoires from about six Graves' hyperthyroidism patients. After sampling, hyperthyroidism patients received methimazole starting at 30 mg daily, and ophthalmopathy patients received high-dose intravenous methylprednisolone. TCR Vbeta CDR3 sequencing of 130 to 150 peripheral blood samples (43 ophthalmopathy, over 70 hyperthyroidism and approximately 17 progressor patients) is reported in the paper. General study outcomes and caveats: Most expanded thyroid clonotypes (frequency above 0.001) were also detected in blood, a finding suggesting that blood repertoires may reflect thyroid immune responses. A 13 V-J signature model separated ophthalmopathy from stable hyperthyroidism, with roughly 88% sensitivity and approximately 81% specificity in cross-validation and 80%/75% in testing. In validation, the model predicted progression to ophthalmopathy with approximately 69% sensitivity and 72% to 75% specificity, a median of around 6.6 months before onset. No statistical method was used to fix the sample size in advance, and group allocation was not hidden from the investigators.

V has 5 bases trimmed and J has 6 bases trimmed; junction bases matching no gene number 8. The CDR1 and CDR2 encoded by the germline V gene (reference sequence) are DFQATT and SNEGSKA. From its cysteine to its phenylalanine, the CDR3 spans 16 amino acids. Only the CDR3 part of the read is kept: 48 bases, read in frame from the first base. Amplification of TCR beta CDR3 regions was carried out from RNA transcripts. For the first round of RT-PCR on the TCR CDR3, the HTBI primer set was used together with the Qiagen OneStep RT-PCR kit. Libraries were constructed in a second round of multiplex PCR, after which size selection and purification were performed. Libraries were sequenced paired-end with 100 bp reads on an Illumina HiSeq2000. As for how the authors treated the data: Raw data were processed with SOAPnuke, discarding reads with adapters, uncalled bases, mean Phred below 15, or no exact constant-primer or identifier match. High-quality paired reads were merged using COPE v1.2.5, and each unique nucleotide sequence was defined as a clonotype. MiTCR v1.1 was used to align clonotypes to the IMGT TRBV, TRBD and TRBJ reference segments. Only V-J combinations with frequency above 0.0001, covering 99.2% of repertoires, were analysed. The TCS score was defined as F50 (clonal expansion) divided by E x V (chaos), with BLOSUM62-based TCRdist calculated between CDR3 peptides within each V-J. Welch's t-statistics and random forest reduced around 520 V-J features to some 14, which were used in a naive Bayes classifier (R e1071). TCRdb reanalyzed the raw reads on its own, using fastp at Q25 for trimming and MiXCR for clone calling, and kept in-frame beta chains. CDR3 protein sequences are deduplicated, and each keeps its most common genes and DNA. TCRdb's processing, not the authors' own work, is the source of the V and J calls. The sample has under 350,000 distinct CDR3 sequences on record, under 25% of them singletons. The ten most abundant clones make up less than 65% of the sample.

Turning to this clonotype: This clone's antigen is unknown. No much larger clone exists at a distance of one base, and base qualities are not known.

Stable Graves' hyperthyroidism was defined as no progression to ophthalmopathy during 18 months of follow-up. Hyperthyroidism patients were newly diagnosed, had a disease duration of under 2 months, and were aged 18 to 65 years. Exclusion was applied to patients with uncontrolled infections, other autoimmune diseases, pregnancy or lactation. Diagnoses relied on clinical symptoms, serum thyroxine and TRAb, thyroid ultrasound and orbital computed tomography. PBMCs were separated from about 10 ml of fresh peripheral blood using Ficoll-Paque density gradient centrifugation. Total RNA was extracted with Trizol reagent, and quality was checked on an Agilent 2100 Bioanalyzer.

Input material: blood. The clonotype originates from a woman aged 45-65 years with Graves' hyperthyroidism. The V and J segments used are TRBV20-1 and TRBJ2-1, with 15 bases matching TRBD2. CDR3 reads: CSAEGTSGRFGNEQFF. The DNA sequence reads TGCAGTGCTGAGGGGACTAGCGGGAGGTTTGGCAATGAGCAGTTCTTC.